The text below deals with one TCR beta chain. This record comes from a study of spatial heterogeneity in lung cancer. Turning to the study itself: More than 8.5 raw reads, on average, carried each unique TCR and UMI combination.

The CDR3 spans 15 residues. Trimming at V came to 2 bases and at J to 7 bases, leaving 7 bases not matched to a gene. TCRdb itself ran the 5' RACE reads through MiXCR, one entry per CDR3 protein. The sample yields about 92,000 distinct CDR3 sequences, 12% seen once. Time point described: sample taken at primary tumor resection. Donation came from roughly 72 patients with untreated early-stage non-small cell lung cancer. The authors sequenced whole RNA from tumor, nontumor lung or frozen PBMC without sorting. The sample in question was PBMCs, obtained at surgery. This chain connects TRBV12-3 or TRBV12-4 to TRBJ2-1, with 8 bases aligning to TRBD2. This TCR was sampled from a male donor with early-stage non-small cell lung cancer. CDR3 in DNA: TGTGCCAGCAGTTTAAGAGGGACTAGTGAGAATGAGCAGTTCTTC. This gives the protein CASSLRGTSENEQFF.